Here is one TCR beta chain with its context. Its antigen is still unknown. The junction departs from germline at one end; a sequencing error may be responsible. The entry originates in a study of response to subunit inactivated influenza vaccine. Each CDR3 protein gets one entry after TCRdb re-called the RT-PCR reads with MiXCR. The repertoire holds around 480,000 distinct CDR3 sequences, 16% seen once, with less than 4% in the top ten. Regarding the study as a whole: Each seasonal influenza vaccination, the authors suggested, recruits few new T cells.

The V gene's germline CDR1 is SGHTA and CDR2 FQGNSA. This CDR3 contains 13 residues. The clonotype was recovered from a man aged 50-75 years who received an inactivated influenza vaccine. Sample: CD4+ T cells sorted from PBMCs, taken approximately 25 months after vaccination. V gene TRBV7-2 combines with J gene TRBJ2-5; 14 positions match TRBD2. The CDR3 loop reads CASSAGLAGVEGF. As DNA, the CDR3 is TGTGCCAGCAGCGCGGGACTAGCGGGGGTCGAGGGGTTC.